Shown below are 30 T cell receptor beta chains from a single sample sequenced in a study of identifying expanded T cells in peripheral blood. Clones were sequenced by immunoSEQ multiplex PCR, and TCRdb holds only the in-frame ones, with some missing. The sample consists of over 80,000 clones, around 85% of them appearing once. The sequenced sample consisted of blood. These receptor sequences come from a person aged 18 to 75 in good health.

This sequence joins TRBV30 and TRBJ1-6; perhaps TRBD1 as D (5 bases). Deletions cut 5 bases from V and 13 bases from J, with 18 bases between. Germline-derived CDR1 and CDR2 are GTSNPN and SVGIG (reference sequence). This CDR3 comprises 13 residues. The CDR3 nucleotides read TGTGCCTGGTGGGGGGGAGCCCTGACCCCCCTCCACTTT. Encoded protein: CAWWGGALTPLHF.

This sequence joins TRBV19 and TRBJ1-2; D is possibly TRBD1 (5 bases). CDR1 LNHDA and CDR2 SQIVND come from the germline V gene (reference sequence). V lost 3 bases and J 2 bases, leaving 13 bases between the germline ends. The CDR3 has 15 residues. CDR3 region: CASSIAEGLNYGYTF. The CDR3 DNA follows: TGTGCCAGTAGTATTGCTGAGGGGCTGAACTATGGCTACACCTTC.

The chain couples TRBV29-1 to TRBJ2-3; TRBD2 is a possible D gene (6 bases). The germline V and J ends were trimmed by 0 bases and 0 bases, with 13 bases remaining between them. Per the germline V gene, CDR1 is SQVTM and CDR2 is ANQGSEA. The CDR3 totals 16 residues. The CDR3, as DNA: TGCAGCGTTGAAGATCTGGCGGGAATTAGCACAGATACGCAGTATTTT. Translating gives CSVEDLAGISTDTQYF.

The chain combines TRBV5-1 with TRBJ1-4; weak D call: TRBD1 (5 bases). Germline CDR1 is SGHRS and CDR2 is YFSETQ. This CDR3 spans 12 amino acids. V dropped 4 bases and J dropped 10 bases, with 11 bases sitting between them. The CDR3 region has the DNA TGCGCCAGCAGCCCAGACGGGGGAAAACTGTTTTTT. Translated, it gives CASSPDGGKLFF.

CDR3 coding DNA: TGCGCCAGCAGCCGAGCCGGACGGTCGAGCTCCTACGAGCAGTACTTC. It encodes CASSRAGRSSSYEQYF. The chain couples TRBV5-1 to TRBJ2-7; D is unresolved. Germline CDR1 SGHRS, CDR2 YFSETQ. Trimming took 4 bases from V and 0 from J, leaving 17 bases between them. The CDR3 spans 16 residues.

The V call is TRBV6-5, the J call TRBJ1-1; 10 nucleotides agree with TRBD1. Germline loops: CDR1 MNHEY, CDR2 SVGAGI. The V and J ends lost 6 bases and 7 bases, in that order; junction bases with no gene match: 8. This CDR3 is built from 14 residues. CDR3 DNA: TGTGCCAGCAGGGGGGTGACAGGGGGCTATGAAGCTTTCTTT. It codes for CASRGVTGGYEAFF.

The CDR3 sequence is CASRTGLGYEQFF. CDR3 bases: TGTGCCAGCAGGACAGGGCTAGGCTATGAGCAGTTCTTC. The chain carries TRBV6-1 and TRBJ2-1; 7 bases agree with TRBD1. This CDR3 spans 13 amino acids. Unmatched junction bases numbered 7, after V lost 6 bases and J lost 8 bases. The V gene's germline CDR1 is MNHNS and CDR2 SASEGT.

This chain uses TRBV5-6 with TRBJ1-5; D may be TRBD1 (6 bases). This CDR3 has 14 amino acids. The germline V gene encodes CDR1 SGHDT and CDR2 YYEEEE. Trimming pared 7 bases from V and 5 bases from J, leaving 16 bases between. The CDR3 DNA reads as TGTGCCAGCTCCCTCAGGGGACGGGATCAGCCCCAGCATTTT. Translated, it gives CASSLRGRDQPQHF.

Here the CDR3 reads CASFESVGRNEAFF. CDR3 bases: TGTGCCAGCTTTGAGTCGGTAGGAAGAAACGAAGCTTTCTTT. V usage is TRBV6-1 and J usage is TRBJ1-1; D unclear. Deletions cut 8 bases from V and 8 bases from J, with 21 bases between. Germline V CDR1 and CDR2: MNHNS, SASEGT. This CDR3 is built from 14 residues.

CDR3 region: CASSYGGSANEKLFF. CDR3 DNA sequence: TGCGCCAGCAGCTACGGGGGGTCTGCTAATGAAAAACTGTTTTTT. V and J are TRBV5-1 and TRBJ1-4, with a possible D match to TRBD1 (5 bases). Germline V gene sequence: CDR1 SGHRS, CDR2 YFSETQ. V lost 3 bases to trimming and J lost 3 bases, with 12 bases between them. The CDR3 covers 15 residues.

For this clone: Other nucleotide sequences in the sample specify the same CDR3. The gene calls are TRBV15 and TRBJ2-5, with D unclear. The CDR3 totals 15 residues. Trimming removed 0 bases at V and 0 bases at J, with 8 bases between. The germline V gene encodes CDR1 LNHNV and CDR2 YYDKDF (reference sequence). The CDR3 DNA reads TGTGCCACCAGCAGAGATAGCCCCTACCAAGAGACCCAGTACTTC. It encodes CATSRDSPYQETQYF.

This clone was seen a single time. CDR3 DNA sequence: TGTGCCAGCAGCTCCTTCGGGGGGGTGGAGGATACGCAGTATTTT. This gives the protein CASSSFGGVEDTQYF. This chain joins TRBV9 and TRBJ2-3; 8 bases are a match to TRBD2. Trimming at V came to 4 bases and at J to 6 bases, leaving 10 bases not matched to a gene. Germline V gene sequence: CDR1 SGDLS, CDR2 YYNGEE. This CDR3 region has 15 residues.

This chain uses TRBV9 with TRBJ2-1; TRBD2 matches 11 bases. Per germline, CDR1 SGDLS and CDR2 YYNGEE. This CDR3 has 17 amino acids. Trimming removed 0 bases from V and 3 bases from J; junction bases left unmatched: 5. The CDR3 DNA sequence: TGTGCCAGCAGCGTAGGCCTAGCGGGGGGAATCTACAATGAGCAGTTCTTC. Translation gives CASSVGLAGGIYNEQFF.

This clone was picked up one time. V is TRBV27 and J is TRBJ2-1; D is unresolved. The CDR3 sequence is 12 residues long. The germline V and J ends were trimmed by 8 bases and 8 bases, with 13 bases remaining between them. From germline, CDR1 is MNHEY and CDR2 SMNVEV (reference sequence). CDR3 residues: CASEDGLHEQFF. The CDR3 DNA sequence: TGTGCCAGCGAGGACGGGCTCCATGAGCAGTTCTTC.

The chain couples TRBV5-1 to TRBJ2-5; 7 nucleotides align to TRBD2. V shed 0 bases and J 4 bases; nucleotides not matched to a gene: 6. Looked up from germline, CDR1 is SGHRS and CDR2 is YFSETQ. The CDR3 loop spans 15 amino acids. The CDR3 is CASSLGLAEGETQYF. The CDR3 nucleotides are TGCGCCAGCAGCTTGGGACTAGCCGAGGGAGAGACCCAGTACTTC.

The CDR3 bases are TGCGCCAGCAGCCAAGAGGTCTACTCCTACGAGCAGTACTTC. The encoded protein is CASSQEVYSYEQYF. The chain has TRBV4-3 and TRBJ2-7; D is undetermined. This CDR3 is 14 amino acids long. V lost 0 bases and J 0 bases, leaving 6 bases between the germline ends. The germline V gene has CDR1 LGHNA and CDR2 YSLEER.

V gene TRBV7-8 combines with J gene TRBJ1-5; TRBD1 is a possible D gene (6 bases). CDR1 is SGHVS, CDR2 FQNEAQ, per germline. Trimming shortened V by 5 bases and J by 6 bases, and 29 bases separated the two germline ends. The CDR3 is 19 residues long. In DNA, the CDR3 is TGTGCCAGCAGCCACGGGAGGTTAGGGAAAAAAGTAGGGGGTCAGCCCCAGCATTTT. It translates to CASSHGRLGKKVGGQPQHF.

This clone was recorded only once. The CDR3, as DNA: TGTGCCAGCAGCTCTCGGGACAGCGGAAACACCATATATTTT. Protein: CASSSRDSGNTIYF. The V gene is TRBV5-6, the J gene TRBJ1-3, with TRBD1 matching 7 bases. CDR3 length: 14 amino acids. The germline V gene encodes CDR1 SGHDT and CDR2 YYEEEE. The V segment lost 3 bases and the J segment 4 bases; nucleotides outside the gene matches: 4.

V and J are TRBV15 and TRBJ1-5; the match to TRBD1 covers 8 bases. J gave up 0 bases and V 3 bases, and 13 bases lay outside the gene matches. The germline V gene encodes CDR1 LNHNV and CDR2 YYDKDF (reference sequence). CDR3 size: 19 residues. CDR3 sequence reads: CATSRLGTGRGYSNQPQHF. In DNA, the CDR3 is TGTGCCACCAGCAGGTTAGGGACAGGCCGAGGGTATAGCAATCAGCCCCAGCATTTT.

The chain links TRBV5-8 to TRBJ2-7, with D possibly TRBD1 on 6 matching bases. Between the trimmed V and J ends, which lost 3 bases and 0 bases, there was a span of 13 bases. CDR3 length: 15 amino acids. Germline CDR1 and CDR2: SGHTS and YDEGEE. The chain's CDR3 is CASSSGHRSSYEQYF. In DNA, the CDR3 is TGTGCCAGCAGCTCGGGACATCGGAGCTCCTACGAGCAGTACTTC. Drawing the rest from reference TRBV5-8 and TRBJ2-7, the complete variable domain is EAGVTQSPTHLIKTRGQQATLRCSPISGHTSVYWYQQALGLGLQFLLWYDEGEERNRGNFPPRFSGRQFPNYSSELNVNALELEDSALYLCASSSGHRSSYEQYFGPGTRLTVT.

The chain recombines TRBV19 with TRBJ1-1; D uncertain. Per germline, CDR1 LNHDA and CDR2 SQIVND (reference sequence). There are 13 residues in the CDR3. V lost 6 bases to trimming and J lost 1 base, with 9 bases between them. CDR3 DNA: TGTGCCAGTAGAACGTGGGGGAACACTGAAGCTTTCTTT. This encodes CASRTWGNTEAFF.

This chain connects TRBV7-9 to TRBJ2-7, with a tentative D call TRBD1 (6 bases). The germline gives CDR1 SEHNR, CDR2 FQNEAQ (reference sequence). The CDR3 is made up of 15 amino acids. Trimming took 2 bases from V and 2 from J, leaving 13 bases between them. The CDR3 DNA sequence: TGTGCCAGCAGCTTACTCACAGGGAGAACCTACGAGCAGTACTTC. Translated, it gives CASSLLTGRTYEQYF.

The chain couples TRBV13 to TRBJ2-5; D tentatively fits TRBD1 or TRBD2 (5 bases each). Trimming stripped 5 bases from V and 4 bases from J, with 14 bases between. Germline V gene lookup returns CDR1 PRHDT and CDR2 FYEKMQ (reference sequence). The CDR3 extends over 14 amino acids. This CDR3 is CASSRWDEGETQYF. The CDR3 DNA sequence: TGTGCCAGCAGCCGTTGGGACGAGGGAGAGACCCAGTACTTC. Complete variable domain (other parts from reference TRBV13 and TRBJ2-5): AAGVIQSPRHLIKEKRETATLKCYPIPRHDTVYWYQQGPGQDPQFLISFYEKMQSDKGSIPDRFSAQQFSDYHSELNMSSLELGDSALYFCASSRWDEGETQYFGPGTRLLVL.

This clone was counted between two and nine times. The V gene is TRBV6-5, the J gene TRBJ2-2; D uncertain. Germline-derived CDR1 and CDR2 are MNHEY and SVGAGI. The CDR3 loop spans 11 amino acids. In DNA form, the CDR3 reads TGTGCTACAGAGGACGCCGGGGAGCTGTTTTTT. Its protein is CATEDAGELFF.

This sequence joins TRBV19 and TRBJ1-1; TRBD1 is a possible D gene (5 bases). The CDR3 is made up of 16 amino acids. V lost 3 bases and J 2 bases, leaving 16 bases between the germline ends. Germline loops: CDR1 LNHDA, CDR2 SQIVND (reference sequence). The CDR3 DNA follows: TGTGCCAGTAGTATTACTAGGTCAGGGCAAAACACTGAAGCTTTCTTT. As protein: CASSITRSGQNTEAFF.

This chain uses TRBV7-8 with TRBJ1-2; the D gene is possibly TRBD1 (5 bases). The CDR3 extends over 15 amino acids. The V end lost 4 bases, the J end lost 8 bases, and 20 bases lay between the germline ends. The V gene's germline CDR1 is SGHVS and CDR2 FQNEAQ. The CDR3 loop reads CASSWAETTRGGYTF. The DNA for the CDR3 is TGTGCCAGCAGCTGGGCGGAGACGACCCGGGGGGGCTACACCTTC.

The CDR3, as DNA: TGTGCCAGCAGCTTATCGGGACAGGGGGGAGGAGATACGCAGTATTTT. It encodes CASSLSGQGGGDTQYF. The chain links TRBV7-9 to TRBJ2-3; TRBD1 matches 11 bases. Trimming cost V 2 bases and J 5 bases; bases outside gene matches: 6. Germline lookup yields CDR1 SEHNR and CDR2 FQNEAQ (reference sequence). The CDR3 is made up of 16 amino acids.

The chain has TRBV29-1 and TRBJ1-3; D perhaps matches TRBD1 (6 bases). The germline V and J ends were trimmed by 4 bases and 0 bases, with 10 bases remaining between them. Germline CDR1 and CDR2: SQVTM and ANQGSEA. CDR3 length equals 14 residues. The CDR3 here is CSVGDNYSGNTIYF. As DNA, the CDR3 is TGCAGCGTTGGGGACAACTACTCTGGAAACACCATATATTTT.

The chain recombines TRBV7-2 with TRBJ2-7, with 7 bases matching TRBD1. Trimming took 0 bases from V and 7 from J; bases not matched to a gene: 9. Germline V gives CDR1 SGHTA, CDR2 FQGNSA. This CDR3 has 15 amino acids. CDR3 nucleotide sequence: TGTGCCAGCAGCTTAGCGCAGGGGGATGGGCGGGAGCAGTACTTC. It encodes CASSLAQGDGREQYF. Looking up the rest from reference TRBV7-2 and TRBJ2-7 gives the full variable domain: GAGVSQSPSNKVTEKGKDVELRCDPISGHTALYWYRQSLGQGLEFLIYFQGNSAPDKSGLPSDRFSAERTGGSVSTLTIQRTQQEDSAVYLCASSLAQGDGREQYFGPGTRLTVT.

The J gene is TRBJ2-7, the V gene TRBV9; maybe TRBD1 (6 bases). Looked up from germline, CDR1 is SGDLS and CDR2 is YYNGEE. The CDR3 extends over 13 amino acids. Trimming left V 4 bases short and J 4 bases short, with 12 bases between. The CDR3 here is CASSPNDRYEQYF. The CDR3 DNA reads as TGTGCCAGCAGCCCTAATGACAGGTACGAGCAGTACTTC.